This TCR beta chain derives from a study of regulatory and conventional T cells in RAG deficiency. Sequencing used immunoSEQ multiplex PCR; TCRdb keeps in-frame clones, though not all of them. The sample has about 46,000 clones, 75% to 90% seen once; the top ten hold 0.45% to 0.6%. Only one count was recorded for this clone. Blood CD4+ CD25-low CD127-high conventional T cells supplied the genomic DNA template. The sample was also reused in another study, on regulatory T cells. That paper adds: The PCR used 52 TRBV and 13 TRBJ primers.

The specimen was CD4+ effector T cells sorted from blood. This receptor was obtained from a human donor in good health.

The DNA for the CDR3 is TGTGCCAGTAGTGTCAGAGAAAGGGGCAACACTGAAGCTTTCTTT. It specifies CASSVRERGNTEAFF. The V and J genes are TRBV19 and TRBJ1-1, with D perhaps TRBD1 (5 bases). Germline loops: CDR1 LNHDA, CDR2 SQIVND (reference sequence). The CDR3 length is 15 residues. Trimming pared 5 bases from V and 2 bases from J, leaving 15 bases between.